This TCR beta chain was profiled in a study of cytomegalovirus exposure and HLA in healthy donors (dated by TCRdb to about 2017). About the full investigation: An earlier analysis of 587 of the donors reported 276 Gb of sequence data and 95 million to 120 million unique TCR beta sequences obtained from some 200 million T cells. An early release that covered about 600 HLA-typed donors contained around 330 gigabases of sequencing data and approximately 85 million unique TCR sequences. Of the roughly 430 genotyped donors, approximately 80% fell in the genetic ancestry cluster associated with self-reported Caucasian donors. The aim of the study was to test whether cataloging public T cell receptors could identify signatures of past pathogen exposure. The study profiled the T cell repertoires of hundreds of subjects by immunosequencing and related them to cytomegalovirus serostatus. Along with the approximately 650-subject first cohort, a separate validation cohort of more than 90 different subjects was used. The study combined high-throughput TCR immunosequencing, statistical association of individual TCRs with disease status, and machine learning to predict cytomegalovirus infection status. To study patterns of TCR occurrence, a later analysis re-analyzed previously published TCR beta repertoires from hundreds of donors and added high-resolution HLA genotyping. The later analysis used no new phenotypic data to find candidate immune exposures, relying instead on TCR beta sequences and their occurrence across donors. An earlier analysis of nearly 600 of the donors applied high-throughput TCR beta sequencing to assess whether each TCR beta V gene segment acted as functional or pseudogenic. Alongside the repertoire data, information on donor age, sex, ethnicity and CMV serostatus was compiled. Genome-wide SNP genotypes for about 60% of the 666 donors were used in a later genetic analysis, which treated that subset as a discovery cohort. All discovery cohort repertoires had been generated using a single sequencing platform. HLA typing included class I and class II loci at four-digit resolution. The number of donors typed differed by locus, with about 629-630 for A, B, C, DRB1 and DQB1, more than 500 for DQA1, 600 to 610 for DPA1, and around 460 for DPB1. Because of strong linkage in the cohort, roughly five DR-DQ haplotypes were treated as single units for association and clustering. On average, 235,054 unique TCR beta nucleotide sequences were sequenced per donor among a few hundred genotyped donors of the cohort, with 15% to 20% of those sequences being non-productive.

On this clone itself: Which antigen it targets is not known. Per-nucleotide qualities are absent, and no much larger clonotype sits a single base away.

Library preparation used the immunoSEQ multiplex PCR assay. A mixture of 60 forward primers for TCR Vbeta segments and 13 reverse primers for TCR Jbeta segments was used in the multiplex PCR. The CDR3 region of rearranged TCR beta genes was amplified from genomic DNA with a multiplex PCR assay. Amplified TCR beta libraries were sequenced as 87-base-pair reads on the Illumina HiSeq System. From the authors' description of their analysis: A later analysis tallied roughly 76 million unique TCR beta chains across the 700 or so repertoires, and roughly 11 million of those chains were shared by two or more donors. To remove PCR and sequencing errors, raw reads were error-corrected and collapsed into unique sequences using a nearest-neighbor algorithm that merged closely related sequences. Alignment of CDR3 sequences to IMGT reference sequences was used to assign V, D and J gene segments. For a sequence to be retained, a match of at least six nucleotides to both a V gene segment and a J gene segment was required. A rearrangement was called productive if the CDR3 had no stop codons and remained in frame with V and J, and every other rearrangement was called non-productive. Following IMGT convention, CDR3 was defined as the stretch from the second conserved V-encoded cysteine up to the conserved J-encoded phenylalanine. Sequences without an unambiguous match to a single V gene segment were excluded from the earlier analysis of 500 to 700 of the donors. An earlier analysis of 587 of the donors classified V segments as functional when productive rearrangements were above 56.7% and as segregating when the standard deviation between donors was above 5%. A statistical classification framework was built to diagnose cytomegalovirus status from the catalog of TCR beta chain sequences. A later analysis assigned V and J genes by comparing TCR nucleotide sequences with IMGT/GENE-DB human TR gene sequences. In a later analysis, CDR3 sequences and most-parsimonious VDJ recombination scenarios were assigned using the TCRdist pipeline. In a later analysis, every TCR beta chain was defined by the combination of its CDR3 amino acid sequence and its V-gene family, and reads without a unique V-gene family were dropped. In a later analysis, nearly 600 highly shared, low-generation-probability nucleotide sequences were removed to address suspected cross-contamination and a sequencing artifact. In a later analysis, a clonal expansion index was calculated for each public chain from normalized within-repertoire ranks of inferred template counts. A later analysis computed generation probabilities with a VDJ recombination model fitted to out-of-frame rearrangements, and checked the results against IGoR. In a later analysis, hypergeometric tests were used to score TCR-TCR, TCR-HLA and TCR-CMV co-occurrence, with a repertoire-size bias correction applied to TCR pairs. False discovery rates were estimated in a later analysis by permuting HLA or CMV assignments 20 times. In a later analysis, co-occurring TCRs were grouped with DBSCAN, and TCRdist sequence similarity was added when clustering was performed within HLA-allele-positive subsets. For co-occurrence clustering, repertoires with fewer than 30,000 or more than 120,000 public chains were excluded, along with a handful of repertoires with anomalous nucleotide sharing. In its TCRdb copy, this immuneACCESS table keeps in-frame sequences only and misses some clones. Where compared with another copy, unresolved V genes explain less than half of these, and the others have no known cause. D and trimming come from the DNA, and the V and J calls and clone size come from that table. For this sample the table gives 130,000 to 150,000 clones, of which around 78% were detected only once. 2.5% to 3.5% of the sample lies in the top ten.

Study-wide findings and limitations: According to a later genetic analysis, donors in an Asian-associated ancestry cluster had fewer N-insertions in productive TCRs than the approximately 670-donor mean. The authors suggested that the approach could potentially be generalized to other disease states and immunological phenotypes. Because HLA typing was unavailable for some donors at each locus, only the typed subset was used in association tests. Presence/absence analyses assumed roughly uniform sequencing depth across donors, an assumption that may not hold. This cohort had only TCR beta chains sequenced, and the lack of alpha or paired-chain data limited which features could be detected. Cytomegalovirus status was reported to be diagnosed by the classifier with high specificity and sensitivity in both the original and validation cohorts. A later analysis associated roughly 17,000 TCR beta sequences with specific HLA alleles at a false discovery rate of 0.05. According to a later analysis, most CMV-associated TCR beta chains appeared to be HLA-restricted, and the HLA associations seemed to be driven largely by CMV exposure. A further reported finding was that TCR beta sequences accurately predicted the HLA-A and HLA-B alleles for most subjects in the first cohort. Because the 87-base-pair reads could not distinguish some IMGT-functional V segments, including TRBV6-2 and TRBV6-3, those segments were excluded. In a later analysis, the rate of TCR association differed among HLA loci, with DRB1 alleles having the most associated TCRs and HLA-C alleles having the fewest. Several of the top co-occurrence clusters appeared to be linked to parvovirus B19, influenza, CMV and Epstein-Barr virus, according to a later analysis. The sequencing pipeline was judged likely to have produced a cluster of highly shared sequence variants as a technical artifact. In a later analysis, HLA-associated TCR beta chains were found to be more clonally expanded and to have lower generation probabilities than equally common non-associated chains. While some public TCRs were present in many individuals, most TCR sequences turned up only very rarely across donors. The study listed 150 to 200 TCR beta chains as associated with cytomegalovirus. Correlated functional status among segregating V segments might reflect linkage disequilibrium, but an unknown experimental factor could not be ruled out. In an earlier analysis of roughly 500 of the donors, most TCR beta V segments appeared in productive rearrangements about 87% or about 30% of the time, broadly matching IMGT annotations. Strong co-occurrence of HLA alleles, especially DR and DQ, made assigning TCR associations to individual alleles difficult. Because counts were too low, some 16 rarely observed V segments, including chromosome 9 orphons, were excluded from the earlier analysis of some 540 of the donors. For the cohort, immune exposure information was limited to CMV serostatus. Three of the identified cytomegalovirus-associated TCR beta chains were confirmed in vitro to be specific for cytomegalovirus antigens. A later genetic analysis associated a missense DCLRE1C variant with V-gene and J-gene trimming of TCR beta chains, and an independent cohort replicated the association.

In total, more than 500 healthy bone marrow donors made up the cohort. At the time of sampling, all cohort members were nominally healthy, though unrecorded immune exposures were likely present. The donor was CMV seronegative and was included in the group of a few hundred seronegative cohort members. A peripheral blood sample was collected from each donor, and TCR beta sequencing was performed on peripheral blood mononuclear cells. The Qiagen DNeasy Blood Extraction Kit was used to extract genomic DNA from the blood cell samples. Measured from the cysteine to the phenylalanine, the CDR3 is 15 residues long. This entry keeps only the CDR3 DNA: 45 bases, framed from base 1. CDR1 and CDR2, per the germline V gene, are SGHTA and FQGNSA. V loses 1 base of germline sequence and J loses 2 bases, and the interval between the two ends is 9 bases.

Recombination connected TRBV7-2 to TRBJ2-1; TRBD2 is a weak D gene call, 6 bases matching. Sequencing was carried out using PBMCs. This receptor was obtained from a male donor in good health and CMV-seronegative. The CDR3: CASSLVSGPYNEQFF. The nucleotides are TGTGCCAGCAGCTTAGTTAGCGGACCCTACAATGAGCAGTTCTTC.